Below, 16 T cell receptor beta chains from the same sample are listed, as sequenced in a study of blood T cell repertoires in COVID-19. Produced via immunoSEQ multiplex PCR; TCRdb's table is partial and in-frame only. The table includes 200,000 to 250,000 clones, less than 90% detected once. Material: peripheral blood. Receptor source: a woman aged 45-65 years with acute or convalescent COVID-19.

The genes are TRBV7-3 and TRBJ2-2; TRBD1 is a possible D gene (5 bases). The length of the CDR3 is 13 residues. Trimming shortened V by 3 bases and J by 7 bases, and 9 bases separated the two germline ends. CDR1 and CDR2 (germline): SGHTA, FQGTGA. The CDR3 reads CASSFGRGGELFF. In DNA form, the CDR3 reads TGTGCCAGCAGCTTCGGAAGGGGCGGGGAGCTGTTTTTT.

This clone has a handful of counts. The CDR3 nucleotides read TGCGCCAGCAGCGCACAGGGCTTCGAAACCTACGAGCAGTACTTC. Protein sequence: CASSAQGFETYEQYF. This rearrangement joins TRBV4-1 to TRBJ2-7, with D possibly being TRBD1 (6 bases). Trimming left V 5 bases short and J 2 bases short, with 16 bases between. In germline, CDR1 is MGHRA, CDR2 YSYEKL. This CDR3 has 15 residues.

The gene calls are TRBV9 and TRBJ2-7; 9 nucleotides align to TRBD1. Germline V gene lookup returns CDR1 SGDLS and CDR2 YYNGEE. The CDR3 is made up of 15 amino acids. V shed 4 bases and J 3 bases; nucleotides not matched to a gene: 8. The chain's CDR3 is CASSPSGQGDYEQYF. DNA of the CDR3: TGTGCCAGCAGCCCCTCGGGACAGGGTGACTACGAGCAGTACTTC.

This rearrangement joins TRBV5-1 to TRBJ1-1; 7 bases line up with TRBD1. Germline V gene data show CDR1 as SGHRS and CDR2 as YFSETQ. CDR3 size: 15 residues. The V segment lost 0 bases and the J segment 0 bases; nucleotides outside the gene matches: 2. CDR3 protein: CASSLEQGLNTEAFF. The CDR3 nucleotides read TGCGCCAGCAGCTTGGAACAGGGGTTGAACACTGAAGCTTTCTTT.

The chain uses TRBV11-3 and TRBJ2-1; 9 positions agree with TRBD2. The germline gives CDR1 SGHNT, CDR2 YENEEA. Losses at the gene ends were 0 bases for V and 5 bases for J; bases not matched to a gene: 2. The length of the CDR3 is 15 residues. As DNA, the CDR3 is TGTGCCAGCAGCTTAGAAGGCGGGAGGGACAATGAGCAGTTCTTC. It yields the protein CASSLEGGRDNEQFF.

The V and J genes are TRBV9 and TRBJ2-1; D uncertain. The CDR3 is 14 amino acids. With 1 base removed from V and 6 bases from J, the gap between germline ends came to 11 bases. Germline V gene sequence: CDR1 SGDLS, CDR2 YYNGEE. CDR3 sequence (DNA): TGTGCCAGCAGCGTAACCCATGGCATCAATGAGCAGTTCTTC. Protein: CASSVTHGINEQFF.

The CDR3 sequence: CATSRAGGNSYEQYF. In DNA, the CDR3 is TGTGCCACCTCAAGGGCAGGGGGAAACTCCTACGAGCAGTACTTC. The J gene is TRBJ2-7, the V gene TRBV19, with TRBD1 matching 7 bases. Germline trimming cut 10 bases from V and 0 bases from J; bases unmatched to any gene: 12. This CDR3 has 15 residues. Germline V gene sequence: CDR1 LNHDA, CDR2 SQIVND (reference sequence).

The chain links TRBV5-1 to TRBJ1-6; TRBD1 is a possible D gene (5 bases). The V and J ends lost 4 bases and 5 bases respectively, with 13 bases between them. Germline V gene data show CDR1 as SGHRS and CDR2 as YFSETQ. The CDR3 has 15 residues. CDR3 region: CASSPRGVDNSPLHF. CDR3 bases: TGCGCCAGCAGCCCCCGGGGGGTGGATAATTCACCCCTCCACTTT.

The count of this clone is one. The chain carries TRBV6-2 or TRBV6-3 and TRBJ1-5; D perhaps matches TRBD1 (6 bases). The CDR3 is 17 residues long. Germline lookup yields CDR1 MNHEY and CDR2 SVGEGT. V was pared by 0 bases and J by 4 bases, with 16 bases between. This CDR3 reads CASSYSRGLIRNQPQHF. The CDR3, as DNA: TGTGCCAGCAGTTACTCCAGGGGTTTGATTCGGAATCAGCCCCAGCATTTT.

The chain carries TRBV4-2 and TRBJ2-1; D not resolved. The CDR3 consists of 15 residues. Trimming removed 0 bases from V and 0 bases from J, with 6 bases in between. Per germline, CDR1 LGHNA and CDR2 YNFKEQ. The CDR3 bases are TGTGCCAGCAGCCAAGAATCGAGCTCCTACAATGAGCAGTTCTTC. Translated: CASSQESSSYNEQFF.

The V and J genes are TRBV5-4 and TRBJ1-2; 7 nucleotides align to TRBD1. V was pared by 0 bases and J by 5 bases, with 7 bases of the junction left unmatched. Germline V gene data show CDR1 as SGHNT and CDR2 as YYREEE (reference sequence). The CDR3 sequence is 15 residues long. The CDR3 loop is CASSLGQGRLYGYTF. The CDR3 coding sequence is TGTGCCAGCAGCTTGGGACAGGGACGTTTGTATGGCTACACCTTC.

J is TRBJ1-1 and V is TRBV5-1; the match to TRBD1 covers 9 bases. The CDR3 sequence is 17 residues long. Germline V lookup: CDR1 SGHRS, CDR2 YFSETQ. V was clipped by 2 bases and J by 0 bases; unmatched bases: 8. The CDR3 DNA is TGCGCCAGCAGCTTTGGGGGACAGGGTTATATGAACACTGAAGCTTTCTTT. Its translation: CASSFGGQGYMNTEAFF.

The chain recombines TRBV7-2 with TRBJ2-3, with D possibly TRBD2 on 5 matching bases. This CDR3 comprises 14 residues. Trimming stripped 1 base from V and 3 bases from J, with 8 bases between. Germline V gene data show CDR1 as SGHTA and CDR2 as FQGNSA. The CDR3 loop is CASSLGRGTDTQYF. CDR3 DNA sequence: TGTGCCAGCAGCTTAGGACGCGGGACAGATACGCAGTATTTT. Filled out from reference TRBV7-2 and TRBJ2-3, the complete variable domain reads GAGVSQSPSNKVTEKGKDVELRCDPISGHTALYWYRQSLGQGLEFLIYFQGNSAPDKSGLPSDRFSAERTGGSVSTLTIQRTQQEDSAVYLCASSLGRGTDTQYFGPGTRLTVL.

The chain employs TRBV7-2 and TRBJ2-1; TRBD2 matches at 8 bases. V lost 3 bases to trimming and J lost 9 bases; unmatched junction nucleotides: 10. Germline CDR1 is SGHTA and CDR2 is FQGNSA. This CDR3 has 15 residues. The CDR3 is CASSFEPAGVVEQFF. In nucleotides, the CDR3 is TGTGCCAGCAGCTTTGAGCCAGCGGGAGTGGTTGAGCAGTTCTTC.

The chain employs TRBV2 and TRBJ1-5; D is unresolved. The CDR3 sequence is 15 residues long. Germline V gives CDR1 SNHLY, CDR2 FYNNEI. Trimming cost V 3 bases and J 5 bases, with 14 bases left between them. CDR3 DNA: TGTGCCAGCAGTGACGGAGGAAGGCCCGATCAGCCCCAGCATTTT. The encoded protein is CASSDGGRPDQPQHF.

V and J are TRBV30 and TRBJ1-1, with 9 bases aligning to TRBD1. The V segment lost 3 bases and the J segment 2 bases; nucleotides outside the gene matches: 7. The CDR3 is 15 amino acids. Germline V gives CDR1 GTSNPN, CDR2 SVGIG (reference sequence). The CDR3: CAWRLSTGGNTEAFF. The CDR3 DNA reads TGTGCCTGGAGACTGTCGACAGGGGGAAACACTGAAGCTTTCTTT.